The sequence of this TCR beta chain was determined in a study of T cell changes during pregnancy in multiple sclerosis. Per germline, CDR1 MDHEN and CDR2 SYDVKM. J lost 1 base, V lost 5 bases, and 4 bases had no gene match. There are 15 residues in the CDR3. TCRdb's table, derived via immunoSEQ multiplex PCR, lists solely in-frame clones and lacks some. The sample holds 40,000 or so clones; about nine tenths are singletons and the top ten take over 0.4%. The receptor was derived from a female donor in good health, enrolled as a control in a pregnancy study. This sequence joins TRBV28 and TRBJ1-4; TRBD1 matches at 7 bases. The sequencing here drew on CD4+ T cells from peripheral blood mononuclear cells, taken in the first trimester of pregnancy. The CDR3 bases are TGTGCCAGCAGTCTCACAGGGGTAACTAATGAAAAACTGTTTTTT. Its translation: CASSLTGVTNEKLFF. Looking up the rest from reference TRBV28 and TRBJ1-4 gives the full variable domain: DVKVTQSSRYLVKRTGEKVFLECVQDMDHENMFWYRQDPGLGLRLIYFSYDVKMKEKGDIPEGYSVSREKKERFSLILESASTNQTSMYLCASSLTGVTNEKLFFGSGTQLSVL.